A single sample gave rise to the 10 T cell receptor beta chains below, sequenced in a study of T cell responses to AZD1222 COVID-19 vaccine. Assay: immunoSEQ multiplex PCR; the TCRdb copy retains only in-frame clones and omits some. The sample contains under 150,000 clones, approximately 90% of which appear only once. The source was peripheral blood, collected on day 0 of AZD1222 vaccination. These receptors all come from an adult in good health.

This CDR3 reads CATSRDRPTSGDSSFYEQYF. The CDR3, as DNA: TGTGCCACCAGCAGAGATCGTCCGACTAGCGGGGACAGTTCCTTCTACGAGCAGTACTTC. The chain has TRBV15 and TRBJ2-7; the match to TRBD2 covers 11 bases. Losses at the gene ends were 0 bases for V and 3 bases for J; bases not matched to a gene: 16. The CDR3 has 20 amino acids. Germline assignment: CDR1 LNHNV and CDR2 YYDKDF (reference sequence).

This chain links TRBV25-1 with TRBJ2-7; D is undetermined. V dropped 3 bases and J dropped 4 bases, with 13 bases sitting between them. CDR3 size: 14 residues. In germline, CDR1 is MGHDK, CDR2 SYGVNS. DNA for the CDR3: TGTGCCAGCAGTGACTTTCACAGTGGGTACGAGCAGTACTTC. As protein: CASSDFHSGYEQYF.

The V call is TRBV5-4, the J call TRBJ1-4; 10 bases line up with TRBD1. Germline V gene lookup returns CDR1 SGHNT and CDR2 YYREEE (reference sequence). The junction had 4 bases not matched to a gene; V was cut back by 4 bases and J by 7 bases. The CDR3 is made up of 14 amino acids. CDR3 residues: CASSQGQGPEKLFF. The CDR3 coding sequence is TGTGCCAGCAGCCAGGGACAGGGGCCTGAAAAACTGTTTTTT.

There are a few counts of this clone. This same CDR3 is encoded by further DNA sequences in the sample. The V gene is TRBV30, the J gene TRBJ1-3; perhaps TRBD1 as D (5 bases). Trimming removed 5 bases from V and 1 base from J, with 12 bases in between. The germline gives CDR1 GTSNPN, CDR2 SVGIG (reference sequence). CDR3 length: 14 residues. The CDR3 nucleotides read TGTGCCTGGGGAGGGGCAGGTTCTGGAAACACCATATATTTT. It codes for CAWGGAGSGNTIYF.

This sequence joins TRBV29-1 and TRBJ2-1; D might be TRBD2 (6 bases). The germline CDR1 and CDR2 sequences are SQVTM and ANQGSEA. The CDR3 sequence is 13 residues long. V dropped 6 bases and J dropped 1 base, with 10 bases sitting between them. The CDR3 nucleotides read TGCAGCGTGCGGAGGGATTCCTACAATGAGCAGTTCTTC. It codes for CSVRRDSYNEQFF.

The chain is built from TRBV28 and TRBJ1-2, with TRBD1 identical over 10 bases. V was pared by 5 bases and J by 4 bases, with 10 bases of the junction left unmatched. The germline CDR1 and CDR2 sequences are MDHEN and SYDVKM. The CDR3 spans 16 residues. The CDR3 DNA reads TGTGCCAGCAGTCTCCCCCGGACAGGGGGTGTCTATGGCTACACCTTC. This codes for CASSLPRTGGVYGYTF.

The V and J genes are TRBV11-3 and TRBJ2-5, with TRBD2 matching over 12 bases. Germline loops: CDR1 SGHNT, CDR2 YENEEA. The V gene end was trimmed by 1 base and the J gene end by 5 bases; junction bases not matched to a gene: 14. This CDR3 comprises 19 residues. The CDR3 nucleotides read TGTGCCAGCAGCTTAGCCCTTCTAGCGGGAGGGCCCTCGGGGGAGACCCAGTACTTC. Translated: CASSLALLAGGPSGETQYF.

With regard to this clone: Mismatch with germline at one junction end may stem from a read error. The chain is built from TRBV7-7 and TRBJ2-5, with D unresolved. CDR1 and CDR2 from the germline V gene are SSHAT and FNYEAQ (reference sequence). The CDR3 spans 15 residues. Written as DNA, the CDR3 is TGTGCTAGCAGCTTATATTCCGGCTCCCAAGAGACCCAGTACTTC. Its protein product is CASSLYSGSQETQYF.

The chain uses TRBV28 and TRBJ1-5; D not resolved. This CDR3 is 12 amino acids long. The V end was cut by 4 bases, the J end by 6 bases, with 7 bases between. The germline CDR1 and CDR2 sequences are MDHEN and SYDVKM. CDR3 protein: CASSSTIQPQHF. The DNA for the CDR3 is TGTGCCAGCAGTTCCACGATTCAGCCCCAGCATTTT.

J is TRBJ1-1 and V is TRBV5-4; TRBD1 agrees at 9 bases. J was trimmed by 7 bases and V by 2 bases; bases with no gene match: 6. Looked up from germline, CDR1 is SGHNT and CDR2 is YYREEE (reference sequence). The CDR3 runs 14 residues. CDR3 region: CASSFTGGDNEAFF. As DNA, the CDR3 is TGTGCCAGCAGCTTTACAGGGGGCGACAATGAAGCTTTCTTT.